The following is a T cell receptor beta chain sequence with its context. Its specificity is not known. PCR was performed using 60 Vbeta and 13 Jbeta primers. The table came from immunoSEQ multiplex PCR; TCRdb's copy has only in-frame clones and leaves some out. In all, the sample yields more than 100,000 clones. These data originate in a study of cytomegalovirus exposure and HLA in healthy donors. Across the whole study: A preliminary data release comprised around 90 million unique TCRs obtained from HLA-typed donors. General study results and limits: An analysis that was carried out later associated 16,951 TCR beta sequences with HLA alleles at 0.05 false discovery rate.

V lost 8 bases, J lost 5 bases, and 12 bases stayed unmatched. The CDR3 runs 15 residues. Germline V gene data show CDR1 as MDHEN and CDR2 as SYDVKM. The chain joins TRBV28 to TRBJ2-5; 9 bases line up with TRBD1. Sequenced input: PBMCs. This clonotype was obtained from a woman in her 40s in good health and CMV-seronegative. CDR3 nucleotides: TGTGCCAGCCAAGCCGGGGGACAGGGTGGTGAGACCCAGTACTTC. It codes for CASQAGGQGGETQYF.